This is a list of T cell receptor beta chains from one sample in a study of blood T cell repertoires in COVID-19. The method was immunoSEQ multiplex PCR; TCRdb's version includes in-frame clones alone and lacks a portion of them. The sample shows approximately 100,000 clones, approximately 90% of them seen only once. The sample comprised peripheral blood. The receptor set was obtained from a man aged 50 to 60 in a cohort sampled during active COVID-19. The CDR3 runs from the conserved cysteine through the conserved F or W. D genes are given only for firm matches. Rows may omit the clone size; those that give it use once, few, many or a size class.

.,.,TRBV27,TRBJ2-4,CASSLPQRAKRPFGGKQNIQYF,TGTGCCAGCAGTCTACCTCAGAGGGCGAAACGGCCTTTCGGAGGTAAACAAAACATTCAGTACTTC
.,.,TRBV4-1,TRBJ2-3,CASSQALITDTQYF,TGCGCCAGCAGCCAGGCACTAATCACAGATACGCAGTATTTT
.,.,TRBV28,TRBJ2-2,CASSLARDTGELFF,TGTGCCAGCAGTTTAGCTCGAGACACCGGGGAGCTGTTTTTT
TRBD1,.,TRBV11-2,TRBJ2-2,CASSFLATGTGRITGELFF,TGTGCCAGCAGCTTCTTAGCTACCGGGACAGGGAGAATCACCGGGGAGCTGTTTTTT
.,once,TRBV25-1,TRBJ1-2,CASSDAVNYGYTF,TGTGCCAGCAGTGATGCGGTGAACTATGGCTACACCTTC
TRBD1,.,TRBV19,TRBJ2-4,CASSTGQGGNIQYF,TGTGCCAGTAGTACAGGACAGGGCGGCAACATTCAGTACTTC
TRBD1,.,TRBV11-3,TRBJ1-2,CASSSRDSYGYTF,TGTGCCAGCAGCTCCAGGGACAGCTATGGCTACACCTTC
TRBD1,.,TRBV6-6,TRBJ2-1,CASRPGQGGVNEQFF,TGTGCCAGCAGGCCGGGACAGGGAGGTGTCAATGAGCAGTTCTTC
TRBD1,.,TRBV6-1,TRBJ2-7,CASSETGDEQYF,TGTGCCAGCAGTGAAACAGGGGACGAGCAGTACTTC
TRBD2,.,TRBV19,TRBJ2-1,CASSRLAASYNEQFF,TGTGCCAGTAGTAGGCTAGCGGCCTCCTACAATGAGCAGTTCTTC
.,once,TRBV19,TRBJ2-5,CASSIGGLAQETQYF,TGTGCCAGTAGTATAGGTGGACTGGCTCAAGAGACCCAGTACTTC
.,.,TRBV10-3,TRBJ1-3,CATGTSGNTIYF,TGTGCCACTGGCACCTCTGGAAACACCATATATTTT
.,.,TRBV5-1,TRBJ2-7,CASSLPSGLEQYF,TGCGCCAGCAGCTTGCCGTCAGGGCTCGAGCAGTACTTC
.,.,TRBV5-1,TRBJ2-4,CASSFEGVAKNIQYF,TGCGCCAGCAGCTTTGAAGGGGTAGCCAAAAACATTCAGTACTTC
TRBD1,.,TRBV7-8,TRBJ1-4,CASSSTGAGNEKLFF,TGTGCCAGCAGCTCGACAGGGGCGGGAAATGAAAAACTGTTTTTT
TRBD1,once,TRBV7-2,TRBJ2-1,CASSAGWGQVDEQFF,TGTGCCAGCAGCGCGGGTTGGGGACAGGTCGATGAGCAGTTCTTC
TRBD1,once,TRBV19,TRBJ1-1,CASSLKPGQGTKNTEAFF,TGTGCCAGTAGTCTCAAACCGGGACAGGGGACCAAGAACACTGAAGCTTTCTTT
.,once,TRBV7-8,TRBJ2-2,CASSLSGDGGELFF,TGTGCCAGCAGCCTTTCGGGGGATGGCGGGGAGCTGTTTTTT
.,.,TRBV4-2,TRBJ1-2,CASSQDSSAISGHRYGYTF,TGTGCCAGCAGCCAAGATAGTAGCGCGATTTCGGGACACCGCTATGGCTACACCTTC
.,.,TRBV6-2/TRBV6-3,TRBJ2-5,CASSLSGDQETQYF,TGTGCCAGCAGTTTGTCAGGGGACCAAGAGACCCAGTACTTC
.,.,TRBV7-3,TRBJ1-4,CASSIAGGGEKLFF,TGTGCCAGCAGCATCGCGGGGGGTGGTGAAAAACTGTTTTTT
.,.,TRBV5-1,TRBJ1-1,CASSSRHKNTEAFF,TGCGCCAGCAGCTCGAGACACAAGAACACTGAAGCTTTCTTT
TRBD2,.,TRBV5-1,TRBJ2-1,CASSLVAGGSGEQFF,TGCGCCAGCAGCCTCGTCGCGGGGGGCAGTGGTGAGCAGTTCTTC
TRBD1,.,TRBV2,TRBJ2-2,CASSGTGDGAGELFF,TGTGCCAGCAGTGGGACAGGGGACGGGGCCGGGGAGCTGTTTTTT
.,.,TRBV6-5,TRBJ1-5,CASSLDSLNQPQHF,TGTGCCAGCAGTTTAGACAGCCTCAATCAGCCCCAGCATTTT
.,.,TRBV25-1,TRBJ1-2,CASSAFGELRYGYTF,TGTGCCAGCAGTGCTTTTGGGGAGCTGCGCTATGGCTACACCTTC
.,.,TRBV7-2,TRBJ2-5,CASSFRGRLNQETQYF,TGTGCCAGCAGCTTCCGTGGCAGGTTAAACCAAGAGACCCAGTACTTC
.,.,TRBV6-5,TRBJ1-1,CASREVGLGSEAFF,TGTGCCAGCAGGGAGGTAGGGCTGGGGTCTGAAGCTTTCTTT
TRBD1,once,TRBV5-6,TRBJ2-7,CASSLAGGGDEQYF,TGTGCCAGCAGCTTGGCAGGGGGCGGCGACGAGCAGTACTTC
TRBD1,.,TRBV7-2,TRBJ2-2,CASSPYQLTGATTGELFF,TGTGCCAGCAGCCCATACCAACTAACAGGGGCCACCACCGGGGAGCTGTTTTTT
.,.,TRBV27,TRBJ1-6,CASSTAGVGNSPLHF,TGTGCCAGCAGCACAGCAGGGGTGGGTAATTCACCCCTCCACTTT
.,.,TRBV3-1/TRBV3-2,TRBJ1-1,CASSKGNARDTEAFF,TGTGCCAGCAGCAAAGGGAATGCACGGGACACTGAAGCTTTCTTT
.,.,TRBV18,TRBJ1-3,CASSRDLTGTTIYF,TGTGCCAGCTCACGGGACTTAACGGGGACCACCATATATTTT
.,.,TRBV6-1,TRBJ1-5,CASSELLRTGNQPQHF,TGTGCCAGCAGTGAACTACTTCGTACCGGCAATCAGCCCCAGCATTTT
TRBD1,.,TRBV11-3,TRBJ1-2,CASSLEGTDGYTF,TGTGCCAGCAGCTTAGAAGGGACAGATGGCTACACCTTC
.,.,TRBV6-2/TRBV6-3,TRBJ2-2,CASSYRSRTGELFF,TGTGCCAGCAGTTACCGCAGCAGGACCGGGGAGCTGTTTTTT
.,.,TRBV7-2,TRBJ2-1,CASSLEGASYNEQFF,TGTGCCAGCAGCTTAGAAGGGGCCTCCTACAATGAGCAGTTCTTC
.,.,TRBV6-5,TRBJ1-5,CASSLQGRGSNQPQHF,TGTGCCAGCAGTTTACAGGGTAGGGGGAGCAATCAGCCCCAGCATTTT
.,.,TRBV12-3/TRBV12-4,TRBJ2-5,CASTPGSWETQYF,TGTGCCAGCACCCCCGGTAGCTGGGAGACCCAGTACTTC
.,.,TRBV3-1/TRBV3-2,TRBJ1-5,CASSQDRDQPQHF,TGTGCCAGCAGCCAAGACCGGGATCAGCCCCAGCATTTT
.,.,TRBV6-2/TRBV6-3,TRBJ1-1,CASSYMVPGRDTEAFF,TGTGCCAGCAGTTACATGGTGCCCGGGAGGGACACTGAAGCTTTCTTT
TRBD1,.,TRBV9,TRBJ2-5,CASSAGGGQGQETQYF,TGTGCCAGCAGCGCCGGCGGGGGACAGGGGCAAGAGACCCAGTACTTC
TRBD1,.,TRBV5-1,TRBJ2-5,CASSLGQGSSQETQYF,TGCGCCAGCAGCTTGGGACAGGGGTCTTCCCAAGAGACCCAGTACTTC
.,.,TRBV6-1,TRBJ1-3,CASSEVRGNTIYF,TGTGCCAGCAGTGAAGTCAGGGGAAACACCATATATTTT
.,.,TRBV28,TRBJ2-2,CASRGSYANTGELFF,TGTGCCAGCAGGGGCTCCTACGCGAACACCGGGGAGCTGTTTTTT
.,.,TRBV5-6,TRBJ2-1,CASSSSADSYTWDEQFF,TGTGCCAGCAGCTCTAGTGCGGACAGTTACACTTGGGATGAGCAGTTCTTC
TRBD2,.,TRBV9,TRBJ2-5,CASSQGLAKETQYF,TGTGCCAGCAGCCAGGGACTAGCTAAAGAGACCCAGTACTTC
TRBD1,.,TRBV19,TRBJ2-2,CASGRDRGAGELFF,TGTGCCAGTGGCCGGGACAGGGGGGCCGGGGAGCTGTTTTTT
.,once,TRBV19,TRBJ2-1,CASRETGDRNEQFF,TGTGCCAGCCGCGAGACGGGAGATAGGAATGAGCAGTTCTTC
TRBD1,.,TRBV7-9,TRBJ1-2,CASSFTGGNNYGYTF,TGTGCCAGCAGCTTTACAGGGGGCAATAACTATGGCTACACCTTC
TRBD1,.,TRBV19,TRBJ1-6,CASSAGQVNLHF,TGTGCCAGTAGTGCGGGACAGGTGAATCTCCACTTT
.,.,TRBV7-9,TRBJ2-2,CASSFRLGSTGELFF,TGTGCCAGCAGCTTTAGACTGGGGAGCACCGGGGAGCTGTTTTTT
.,.,TRBV18,TRBJ2-5,CASSPPAGQETQYF,TGTGCCAGCTCACCACCCGCCGGGCAAGAGACCCAGTACTTC
.,.,TRBV7-3,TRBJ2-3,CASSLSHGQGTDTQYF,TGTGCCAGCAGCTTAAGTCACGGGCAGGGAACAGATACGCAGTATTTT
TRBD1,.,TRBV19,TRBJ2-2,CASRTGPSTGELFF,TGTGCCAGTAGGACAGGGCCCAGCACCGGGGAGCTGTTTTTT
.,.,TRBV23-1,TRBJ1-5,CASSQGGTRRWDNQPQHF,TGCGCCAGCAGTCAAGGGGGGACCAGGAGGTGGGACAATCAGCCCCAGCATTTT
.,.,TRBV18,TRBJ2-2,CASSPAVNTGELFF,TGTGCCAGCTCACCGGCTGTTAACACCGGGGAGCTGTTTTTT
.,.,TRBV5-1,TRBJ1-2,CASSEGYGYTF,TGCGCCAGCAGCGAGGGATATGGCTACACCTTC
TRBD1,.,TRBV7-7,TRBJ2-2,CASAQGRGTGELFF,TGTGCCAGCGCACAGGGGCGAGGGACCGGGGAGCTGTTTTTT